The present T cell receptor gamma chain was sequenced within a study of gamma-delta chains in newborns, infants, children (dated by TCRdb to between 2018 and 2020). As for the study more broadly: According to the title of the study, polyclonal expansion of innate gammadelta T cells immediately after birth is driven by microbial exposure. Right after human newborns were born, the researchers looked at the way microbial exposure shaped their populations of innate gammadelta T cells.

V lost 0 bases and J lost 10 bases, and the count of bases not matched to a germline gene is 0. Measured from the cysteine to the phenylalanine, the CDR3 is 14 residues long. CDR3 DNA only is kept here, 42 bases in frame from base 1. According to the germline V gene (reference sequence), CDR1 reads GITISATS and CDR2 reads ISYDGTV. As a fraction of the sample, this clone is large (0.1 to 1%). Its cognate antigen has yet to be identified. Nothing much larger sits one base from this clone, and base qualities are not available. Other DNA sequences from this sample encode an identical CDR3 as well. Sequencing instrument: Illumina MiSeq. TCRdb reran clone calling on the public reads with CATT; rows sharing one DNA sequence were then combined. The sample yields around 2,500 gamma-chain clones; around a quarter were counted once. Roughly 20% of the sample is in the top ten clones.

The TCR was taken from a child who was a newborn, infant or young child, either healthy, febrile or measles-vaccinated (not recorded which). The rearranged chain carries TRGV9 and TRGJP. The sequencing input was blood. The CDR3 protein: CALWEVLGKKIKVF. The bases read TGTGCCTTGTGGGAGGTGTTGGGCAAAAAAATCAAGGTATTT.